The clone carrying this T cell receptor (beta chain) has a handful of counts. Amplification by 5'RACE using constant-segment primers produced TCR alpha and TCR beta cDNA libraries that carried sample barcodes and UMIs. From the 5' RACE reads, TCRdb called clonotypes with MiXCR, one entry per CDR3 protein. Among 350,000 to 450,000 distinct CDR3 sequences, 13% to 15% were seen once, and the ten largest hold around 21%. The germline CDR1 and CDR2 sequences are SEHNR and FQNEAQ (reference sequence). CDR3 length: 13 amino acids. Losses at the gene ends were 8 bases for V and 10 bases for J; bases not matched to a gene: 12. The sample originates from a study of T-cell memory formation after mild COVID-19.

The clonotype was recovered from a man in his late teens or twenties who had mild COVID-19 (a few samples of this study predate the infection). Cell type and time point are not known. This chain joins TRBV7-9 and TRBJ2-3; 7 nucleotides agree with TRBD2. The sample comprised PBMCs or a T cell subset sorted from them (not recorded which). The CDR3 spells CASGLGDPMAQYF. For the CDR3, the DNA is TGTGCCAGCGGACTAGGCGACCCCATGGCGCAGTATTTT.